The 9 T cell receptor beta chains below all came from one sample that was sequenced in a study of shared clonotypes between healthy human individuals. Profiled with immunoSEQ multiplex PCR; TCRdb holds only in-frame clones, not every one. The data show hundreds of thousands of clones, around two thirds seen once. Sequenced sample: memory CD4+ T cells sorted from blood. Subset denoted: CD45RA-negative fraction. The receptors shown here come from a woman in her twenties or thirties in good health.

This clone was seen a single time. The gene calls are TRBV19 and TRBJ1-5; 7 nucleotides align to TRBD1. V lost 11 bases to trimming and J lost 2 bases; unmatched junction nucleotides: 6. Per the germline V gene, CDR1 is LNHDA and CDR2 is SQIVND (reference sequence). The CDR3 runs to 13 residues. CDR3 nucleotide sequence: TGTGCCGGGGGAGGGGGCGGCAATCAGCCCCAGCATTTT. It specifies CAGGGGGNQPQHF.

The chain recombines TRBV7-6 with TRBJ2-5; 11 nucleotides line up with TRBD2. CDR3 length: 18 amino acids. V dropped 1 base and J dropped 3; count of bases not matched to a gene: 10. Germline V gene sequence: CDR1 SGHVS, CDR2 FNYEAQ. Written as DNA, the CDR3 is TGTGCCAGCAGCTTAGACCTAACTAGCGGGAGCATGGAAGAGACCCAGTACTTC. Protein sequence: CASSLDLTSGSMEETQYF.

This clone was seen at least ten times. V is TRBV15 and J is TRBJ2-1; D unclear. This CDR3 comprises 16 residues. Per the germline V gene, CDR1 is LNHNV and CDR2 is YYDKDF (reference sequence). V was pared by 0 bases and J by 4 bases, with 13 bases between. The CDR3 DNA reads TGTGCCACCAGCAGAGATCAAGGCGGAACTTACAATGAGCAGTTCTTC. Amino acids: CATSRDQGGTYNEQFF.

The chain employs TRBV29-1 and TRBJ1-1; D unresolved. The CDR3 is 11 residues long. Trimming took off 7 bases at V and 4 bases at J, with 10 bases between the two ends. Looked up from germline, CDR1 is SQVTM and CDR2 is ANQGSEA. CDR3 amino acids: CSAVPVTEAFF. As DNA, the CDR3 is TGCAGCGCCGTGCCCGTCACTGAAGCTTTCTTT.

The chain carries TRBV5-1 and TRBJ2-7, with D unclear. This CDR3 is 13 amino acids long. CDR1 and CDR2 (germline): SGHRS, YFSETQ. Trimming took off 2 bases at V and 1 base at J, with 7 bases between the two ends. The CDR3 reads CASSFLTSYEQYF. The CDR3 DNA reads TGCGCCAGCAGCTTTCTTACATCCTACGAGCAGTACTTC.

The chain uses TRBV4-1 and TRBJ1-3, with D possibly TRBD1 on 6 matching bases. The V gene lost 0 bases and the J gene lost 4 bases, with 10 bases spanning the gap. The CDR3 length is 15 residues. The V gene's germline CDR1 is MGHRA and CDR2 YSYEKL. CDR3 sequence reads: CASSQDRGLGNTIYF. The DNA for the CDR3 is TGCGCCAGCAGCCAAGATCGGGGGCTAGGAAACACCATATATTTT.

The genes are TRBV2 and TRBJ2-7; D ambiguous. The CDR3 runs to 13 residues. The V gene's germline CDR1 is SNHLY and CDR2 FYNNEI. The ends were cut back, 8 bases at V and 1 base at J, with 12 bases in the middle. The DNA for the CDR3 is TGTGCCAGCTCCCGGGTTGGGTCCTACGAGCAGTACTTC. This codes for CASSRVGSYEQYF.

A note on this clone: Different DNA sequences within this sample yield the same CDR3. The gene calls are TRBV5-1 and TRBJ1-1; D is unresolved. CDR1 is SGHRS and CDR2 is YFSETQ in the germline V gene. V dropped 2 bases and J dropped 1 base, with 9 bases sitting between them. The CDR3 runs 14 residues. CDR3 sequence (DNA): TGCGCCAGCAGCTTTGGAGGGCAGAACACTGAAGCTTTCTTT. It translates to CASSFGGQNTEAFF.

J is TRBJ2-5 and V is TRBV5-1, with D possibly TRBD2 on 5 matching bases. The end of the DNA fits TRBJ2-7 better, so the J call may be wrong. The CDR3 sequence is 12 residues long. The germline CDR1 and CDR2 sequences are SGHRS and YFSETQ. CDR3 amino acids: CASSSPGYEQYF. The CDR3 DNA reads TGCGCCAGCAGCTCGCCGGGATACGAGCAGTACTTC.